This T cell receptor (beta chain) was obtained from a study of CD8+ T cells in alopecia areata. Sample treatment: oral pan-JAK inhibitor, 5-10 mg twice daily. Extracted RNA was reverse transcribed into cDNA, the sequencing template. Here immunoSEQ multiplex PCR was the method, and the copy in TCRdb shows in-frame clones only, minus some. The sample comprises more than 95,000 clones, around 60% of which are singletons, and more than 5% rests with the top ten. CDR1 and CDR2 from the germline V gene are GTSNPN and SVGIG (reference sequence). The CDR3 is 14 amino acids. V lost 6 bases to trimming and J lost 2 bases; unmatched junction nucleotides: 6.

V and J are TRBV30 and TRBJ1-5; 8 nucleotides align to TRBD1. The specimen comprised CD4+ T cells sorted from blood, sampled at week 4, from a patient treated with tofacitinib. The sequence was obtained from a human donor with alopecia areata. The DNA of the CDR3 is TGTGCCTGCAGAGTGACAGGGGGCAATCAGCCCCAGCATTTT. It translates to CACRVTGGNQPQHF. Using reference TRBV30 and TRBJ1-5 for the parts outside the CDR3, the full variable domain is SQTIHQWPATLVQPVGSPLSLECTVEGTSNPNLYWYRQAAGRGLQLLFYSVGIGQISSEVPQNLSASRPQDRQFILSSKKLLLSDSGFYLCACRVTGGNQPQHFGDGTRLSIL.